The 26 T cell receptor beta chains below all came from one sample that was sequenced in a study of T cell clones after liver transplantation (dated by TCRdb to 2018 to 2020). The library was obtained by the immunoSEQ multiplex PCR assay. The clones in this table, taken by TCRdb from immuneACCESS, are in-frame only. Not every clone is retained; where verified, under half of the shortfall comes from an unresolved V gene, and the cause of the rest is unknown. Within this sample are roughly 97,000 clones, with more than 75% of them counted one time only. Jointly, the top ten make up about 1% of the sample. The sample's time point label, decoded: pre-transplant. The sequencing used CD4+ T cells from blood, collected before liver transplant. These receptors all stem from a human donor who received a liver transplant.

The chain has TRBV6-5 and TRBJ1-2; D uncertain. The CDR3 is 14 amino acids. Germline V gives CDR1 MNHEY, CDR2 SVGAGI. V was trimmed by 0 bases and J by 8 bases, leaving 13 bases between them. As DNA, the CDR3 is TGTGCCAGCAGTTACTCGCAAGTATGGTGGGGCTACACCTTC. It translates to CASSYSQVWWGYTF.

J is TRBJ1-5 and V is TRBV11-2, with D unclear. V lost 1 base and J 3 bases, leaving 13 bases between the germline ends. Germline V gene data show CDR1 as SGHAT and CDR2 as FQNNGV. The CDR3 spans 16 residues. CDR3 amino acids: CASSLVRGINNQPQHF. The CDR3 DNA reads as TGTGCCAGCAGCTTAGTTCGCGGGATTAACAATCAGCCCCAGCATTTT. Full variable domain (rest looked up from reference TRBV11-2 and TRBJ1-5): EAGVAQSPRYKIIEKRQSVAFWCNPISGHATLYWYQQILGQGPKLLIQFQNNGVVDDSQLPKDRFSAERLKGVDSTLKIQPAKLEDSAVYLCASSLVRGINNQPQHFGDGTRLSIL.

The chain is built from TRBV5-1 and TRBJ1-4; TRBD1 aligns across 8 bases. This CDR3 has 15 residues. CDR1 and CDR2 (germline): SGHRS, YFSETQ. V shed 0 bases, J shed 8 bases, and the junction held 6 bases outside the gene matches. CDR3 DNA sequence: TGCGCCAGCAGCTTGGGGCCCAGGGGGCGAGAAAAACTGTTTTTT. It codes for CASSLGPRGREKLFF.

The rearrangement links TRBV6-5 to TRBJ2-7; 7 bases are shared with TRBD1. The germline CDR1 and CDR2 sequences are MNHEY and SVGAGI. This CDR3 is 15 amino acids long. The V segment lost 5 bases and the J segment 3 bases; nucleotides outside the gene matches: 10. The CDR3 spells CASSPGTAPNYEQYF. For the CDR3, the DNA is TGTGCCAGCAGTCCGGGGACAGCCCCTAACTACGAGCAGTACTTC.

This clone was recorded only once. This chain connects TRBV9 to TRBJ1-4; tentatively, D is TRBD1 (5 bases). Germline V gene sequence: CDR1 SGDLS, CDR2 YYNGEE. V shed 3 bases and J shed 3 bases, with 15 bases lying between them. CDR3 length: 16 amino acids. The CDR3 DNA is TGTGCCAGCAGCGGGGACTCCTACGGGGCTAATGAAAAACTGTTTTTT. It is translated as CASSGDSYGANEKLFF.

The V call is TRBV7-9, the J call TRBJ1-5; D uncertain. The CDR3 is 16 residues long. V was pared by 4 bases and J by 0 bases, with 13 bases between. Germline V gene data show CDR1 as SEHNR and CDR2 as FQNEAQ (reference sequence). CDR3: CASSSGGGFSNQPQHF. The CDR3 nucleotides are TGTGCCAGCAGCTCGGGTGGCGGTTTTAGCAATCAGCCCCAGCATTTT.

This sequence joins TRBV7-6 and TRBJ2-7; D gene unclear. There are 13 residues in the CDR3. The V gene lost 2 bases and the J gene lost 3 bases, with 8 bases spanning the gap. Germline V CDR1 and CDR2: SGHVS, FNYEAQ. The CDR3 loop is CASSLSLGYEQYF. CDR3 in DNA: TGTGCCAGCAGCTTATCTCTGGGCTACGAGCAGTACTTC.

The CDR3 reads CASSFAGESEAFF. CDR3 in DNA: TGTGCCAGCAGCTTCGCCGGGGAATCTGAAGCTTTCTTT. The genes are TRBV7-3 and TRBJ1-1, with no clear D. The CDR3 is 13 residues long. The V end was cut by 3 bases, the J end by 6 bases, with 11 bases between. The germline V gene encodes CDR1 SGHTA and CDR2 FQGTGA.

The chain is built from TRBV6-5 and TRBJ2-2; tentative D call: TRBD2 (5 bases). The CDR3 sequence is 16 residues long. From germline, CDR1 is MNHEY and CDR2 SVGAGI. The ends were cut back, 3 bases at V and 1 base at J, with 12 bases in the middle. The CDR3 sequence: CASSYISGRNTGELFF. CDR3 nucleotides: TGTGCCAGCAGTTATATTTCGGGGAGGAACACCGGGGAGCTGTTTTTT.

The chain links TRBV7-2 to TRBJ1-5; no clear D. CDR1 and CDR2 from the germline V gene are SGHTA and FQGNSA. The V and J ends lost 3 bases and 3 bases respectively, with 6 bases between them. The CDR3 contains 13 residues. The CDR3 DNA is TGTGCCAGCAGCTTGAGAACCAATCAGCCCCAGCATTTT. Protein: CASSLRTNQPQHF.

The J gene is TRBJ2-2, the V gene TRBV19, with 11 bases matching TRBD1. Germline-derived CDR1 and CDR2 are LNHDA and SQIVND (reference sequence). V was pared by 6 bases and J by 5 bases, with 2 bases of the junction left unmatched. The CDR3 is 14 residues long. CDR3 nucleotides: TGTGCCAGTAGCGGACAGGGGGCGACCGGGGAGCTGTTTTTT. Residues: CASSGQGATGELFF. Filled out from reference TRBV19 and TRBJ2-2, the complete variable domain reads DGGITQSPKYLFRKEGQNVTLSCEQNLNHDAMYWYRQDPGQGLRLIYYSQIVNDFQKGDIAEGYSVSREKKESFPLTVTSAQKNPTAFYLCASSGQGATGELFFGEGSRLTVL.

This clone was observed a few times. J is TRBJ2-6 and V is TRBV7-9; D may correspond to TRBD1 or TRBD2 (5 bases each). CDR3 size: 15 residues. V lost 2 bases to trimming and J lost 4 bases, with 9 bases between them. Germline-derived CDR1 and CDR2 are SEHNR and FQNEAQ (reference sequence). In DNA form, the CDR3 reads TGTGCCAGCAGCTTACAGGGAGCAGGGGCCAACGTCCTGACTTTC. The encoded protein is CASSLQGAGANVLTF.

The chain is built from TRBV7-9 and TRBJ2-2; 9 bases line up with TRBD1. There are 16 residues in the CDR3. The J segment lost 4 bases and the V segment lost 3 bases, leaving 6 bases of the junction unmatched. CDR1 and CDR2 (germline): SEHNR, FQNEAQ (reference sequence). The DNA for the CDR3 is TGTGCCAGCAGCTTGCGGGACAGGGAGCTCACCGGGGAGCTGTTTTTT. Translation: CASSLRDRELTGELFF.

The table lists this clone with a count of one. The rearrangement links TRBV2 to TRBJ2-1; D is uncertain. CDR3 length equals 11 residues. Per the germline V gene, CDR1 is SNHLY and CDR2 is FYNNEI. V lost 6 bases to trimming and J lost 8 bases, with 8 bases between them. The CDR3 reads CASSHIYEQFF. DNA of the CDR3: TGTGCCAGCAGCCACATATATGAGCAGTTCTTC.

The J gene is TRBJ2-7, the V gene TRBV19; 8 nucleotides match TRBD1. The CDR3 extends over 14 amino acids. Germline-derived CDR1 and CDR2 are LNHDA and SQIVND (reference sequence). J lost 0 bases, V lost 10 bases, and 8 bases had no gene match. CDR3 in DNA: TGTGCCACCAAGACAGGGGTCGGCTCCTACGAGCAGTACTTC. It yields the protein CATKTGVGSYEQYF.

The chain links TRBV19 to TRBJ1-1; D might be TRBD1 (6 bases). Germline CDR1 LNHDA, CDR2 SQIVND (reference sequence). This CDR3 has 15 amino acids. The V end lost 6 bases, the J end lost 2 bases, and 16 bases lay between the germline ends. The chain's CDR3 is CASREDSSLNTEAFF. The CDR3 DNA reads TGTGCCAGTAGAGAGGACAGCTCCTTAAACACTGAAGCTTTCTTT. Complete variable domain (other parts from reference TRBV19 and TRBJ1-1): DGGITQSPKYLFRKEGQNVTLSCEQNLNHDAMYWYRQDPGQGLRLIYYSQIVNDFQKGDIAEGYSVSREKKESFPLTVTSAQKNPTAFYLCASREDSSLNTEAFFGQGTRLTVV.

The chain is built from TRBV28 and TRBJ2-6; D is ambiguous. The CDR3 runs 13 residues. Germline CDR1 is MDHEN and CDR2 is SYDVKM. Between the trimmed V and J ends, which lost 2 bases and 2 bases, there was a span of 1 base. The CDR3 spells CASSLPGANVLTF. As DNA, the CDR3 is TGTGCCAGCAGTTTACCTGGGGCCAACGTCCTGACTTTC.

The chain carries TRBV15 and TRBJ2-1; 11 bases are shared with TRBD2. The V segment lost 5 bases and the J segment 8 bases; nucleotides outside the gene matches: 14. Germline CDR1 and CDR2: LNHNV and YYDKDF (reference sequence). The CDR3 runs to 17 residues. The CDR3 bases are TGTGCCACCAGCTGGACGCTAGCGGGGGGCCGACAGGATGAGCAGTTCTTC. Protein: CATSWTLAGGRQDEQFF.

V gene TRBV4-1 combines with J gene TRBJ1-1; 7 bases are a match to TRBD1. Germline-derived CDR1 and CDR2 are MGHRA and YSYEKL. The V segment lost 1 base and the J segment 7 bases; nucleotides outside the gene matches: 9. The CDR3 length is 15 residues. The CDR3 bases are TGCGCCAGCAGCCAAGTCAGGGGGTCTATCGGTGAAGCTTTCTTT. Translated, it gives CASSQVRGSIGEAFF.

The J gene is TRBJ1-1, the V gene TRBV29-1; no clear D. CDR3 length: 13 residues. CDR1 SQVTM and CDR2 ANQGSEA come from the germline V gene. Trimming pared 0 bases from V and 1 base from J, leaving 6 bases between. CDR3 amino acids: CSVEEQRNTEAFF. Here the CDR3 DNA reads TGCAGCGTTGAAGAACAGAGGAACACTGAAGCTTTCTTT.

As DNA, the CDR3 is TGTGCCAGTAGTTTGAACTATGGCTACACCTTC. Its translation: CASSLNYGYTF. The chain uses TRBV19 and TRBJ1-2, with D unclear. The V gene's germline CDR1 is LNHDA and CDR2 SQIVND (reference sequence). The CDR3 length is 11 residues. V was cut by 5 bases and J by 2 bases, with 3 bases left in between.

This chain joins TRBV7-9 and TRBJ2-7; a weak D match, TRBD2 (5 bases). The CDR3 totals 12 residues. Germline V lookup: CDR1 SEHNR, CDR2 FQNEAQ (reference sequence). The ends were cut back, 7 bases at V and 6 bases at J, with 13 bases in the middle. The CDR3 bases are TGTGCCAGCAATTCCGGGGTAAGCGAGCAGTACTTC. This gives the protein CASNSGVSEQYF. The whole variable domain, remainder taken from reference TRBV7-9 and TRBJ2-7, is DTGVSQNPRHKITKRGQNVTFRCDPISEHNRLYWYRQTLGQGPEFLTYFQNEAQLEKSRLLSDRFSAERPKGSFSTLEIQRTEQGDSAMYLCASNSGVSEQYFGPGTRLTVT.

The genes are TRBV6-5 and TRBJ1-3; D gene ambiguous. Germline-derived CDR1 and CDR2 are MNHEY and SVGAGI. The CDR3 sequence is 12 residues long. With 8 bases removed from V and 4 bases from J, the gap between germline ends came to 9 bases. CDR3 coding DNA: TGTGCCAGCCGATCCCCGGGAAACACCATATATTTT. Protein sequence: CASRSPGNTIYF.

The V and J genes are TRBV6-6 and TRBJ2-5; 8 bases align to TRBD2. CDR3 length equals 14 residues. Looked up from germline, CDR1 is MNHNY and CDR2 is SVGAGI (reference sequence). Unmatched junction bases numbered 6, after V lost 6 bases and J lost 3 bases. The CDR3 is CASSLGGAEETQYF. The CDR3 DNA is TGTGCCAGCAGCCTCGGGGGGGCAGAAGAGACCCAGTACTTC.

This chain connects TRBV7-8 to TRBJ1-1; 9 bases line up with TRBD1. J gave up 0 bases and V 5 bases, and 7 bases lay outside the gene matches. The CDR3 has 16 residues. Germline V gene lookup returns CDR1 SGHVS and CDR2 FQNEAQ. The CDR3 loop reads CASSARDRVMNTEAFF. CDR3 nucleotides: TGTGCCAGCAGCGCCCGGGACAGGGTTATGAACACTGAAGCTTTCTTT.

V gene TRBV4-1 combines with J gene TRBJ2-1; a possible D gene is TRBD2 (5 bases). V was shortened by 3 bases and J by 8 bases, with 14 bases between the two germline ends. This CDR3 has 14 amino acids. CDR1 and CDR2 (germline): MGHRA, YSYEKL. The CDR3 DNA is TGCGCCAGCAGCCAGAGGACTGACGGAGATGAGCAGTTCTTC. Translation gives CASSQRTDGDEQFF.